This T cell receptor beta chain was recovered during a study of post-analysis software for immune sequencing data. Study context: Secondary progressive, relapsing-remitting and progressive-relapsing multiple sclerosis were among the included disease courses. General study findings and limits: Strong co-clustering by F measure was evident for samples that had been prepared in the same batch. Normalized Chao1 diversity was significantly lower in multiple sclerosis patients than in controls.

This clonotype was seen a single time. No antigen is known for it. Unique molecular identifiers were carried by the TCR beta cDNA libraries. From approximately 1 to 10 million T cells, roughly 0.5 million cDNA molecules were obtained. TCRdb re-called the PCR reads through MiXCR, storing one row per CDR3 protein. The sample holds some 690,000 distinct CDR3 sequences; 25% to 30% are singletons and the top ten take 0.5% to 0.6%. Sequenced sample: blood. The sequence came from a girl between 5 and 17 years old with multiple sclerosis.

The CDR3 here is CASSPGQSPYEQYF. The CDR3 DNA sequence: TGTGCCAGCAGTCCGGGACAGAGTCCCTACGAGCAGTACTTC. The rearrangement joins TRBV27 to TRBJ2-4; 7 nucleotides agree with TRBD1. TRBJ2-7 matches the DNA end more closely, so the J call is doubtful. This CDR3 comprises 14 residues. In germline, CDR1 is MNHEY, CDR2 SMNVEV (reference sequence).